This T cell receptor (beta chain) was recovered during a study of blood T cell repertoires in COVID-19. Looking at the study overall: COVID-19 samples, acute and convalescent, were from the United States, Italy and Spain.

Germline CDR1 reads MDHEN; CDR2 reads SYDVKM. Unmatched junction bases numbered 15, after V lost 8 bases and J lost 1 base. The CDR3 loop spans 17 amino acids. Assay used: immunoSEQ multiplex PCR; TCRdb lists only in-frame clones, some missing. Here the sample spans 80,000 to 95,000 clones, 91% being singletons. The specimen was peripheral blood. The chain uses TRBV28 and TRBJ1-1; 8 nucleotides line up with TRBD1. The receptor was derived from a human donor with active COVID-19. The donor label of this sample is uncertain. CDR3 loop: CASVYRDRIRGNTEAFF. The CDR3 bases are TGTGCCAGCGTCTACCGGGACAGGATACGGGGGAACACTGAAGCTTTCTTT.